The present T cell receptor (beta chain) was sequenced within a study of cytomegalovirus exposure and HLA in healthy donors. Study observations and caveats: Later analysis identified a missense DCLRE1C variant that was linked to TCR beta V- and J-gene trimming.

This clone was observed a handful of times. What it binds is unknown. Trimming cost V 1 base and J 6 bases, with 13 bases left between them. Germline V CDR1 and CDR2: SGHNT, YENEEA. The CDR3 has 14 residues. Vbeta (60) and Jbeta (13) primers were used in the PCR. The assay was immunoSEQ multiplex PCR, and TCRdb's table has in-frame clones only and misses some. This table has 150,000 to 200,000 clones, roughly 75% appearing once. The receptor's source is a woman in her thirties in good health and CMV-seronegative. Sequenced sample: PBMCs. The chain combines TRBV11-3 with TRBJ2-7; tentatively, D is TRBD2 (5 bases). In DNA, the CDR3 is TGTGCCAGCAGCTTAGGGGGAGCGGTTGTCGAGCAGTACTTC. As protein: CASSLGGAVVEQYF.